Listed here is a single T cell receptor (beta chain). Its target is unknown. The authors loaded 200 ng DNA, around 32,000 T cell genomes, into sorted-subset replicate PCRs. The repertoire was sequenced with immunoSEQ multiplex PCR; TCRdb's copy has only in-frame clones and lacks some. There are under 1 million clones in the sample; around 93% occur only once, and less than 25% lies in the top ten. Trimming took 2 bases from V and 3 from J; bases not matched to a gene: 4. CDR1 and CDR2 from the germline V gene are SEHNR and FQNEAQ (reference sequence). CDR3 length: 16 residues. The data were obtained in a study of shared clonotypes between healthy human individuals. Study observations and caveats: Clonotype sharing across donors was expected to vary with sequencing depth. Sampling involved blood alone; tissue repertoires likely differ.

CD8 cells classed as naive were CD45RO-negative and positively selected for CCR7, excluding terminally differentiated effector memory CD45RA+ cells. The chain combines TRBV7-9 with TRBJ2-3, with 11 bases fitting TRBD2. Source material: naive CD8+ T cells sorted from blood. The source of this sequence is a man aged 25-45 years in good health. The CDR3 sequence: CASSLRPSGGTDTQYF. DNA for the CDR3: TGTGCCAGCAGCTTACGCCCTAGCGGGGGGACAGATACGCAGTATTTT.